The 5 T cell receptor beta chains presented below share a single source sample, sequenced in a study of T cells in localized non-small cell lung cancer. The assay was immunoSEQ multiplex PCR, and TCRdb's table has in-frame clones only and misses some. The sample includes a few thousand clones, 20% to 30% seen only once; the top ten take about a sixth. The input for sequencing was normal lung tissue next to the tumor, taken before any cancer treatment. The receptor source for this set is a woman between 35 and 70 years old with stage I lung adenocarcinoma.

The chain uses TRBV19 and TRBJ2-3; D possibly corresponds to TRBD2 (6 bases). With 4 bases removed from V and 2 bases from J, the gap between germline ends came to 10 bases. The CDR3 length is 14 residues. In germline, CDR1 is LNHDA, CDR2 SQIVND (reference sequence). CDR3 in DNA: TGTGCCAGTAGTAAGGGACTGTACACAGATACGCAGTATTTT. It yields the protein CASSKGLYTDTQYF. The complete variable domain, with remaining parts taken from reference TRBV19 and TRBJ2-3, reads DGGITQSPKYLFRKEGQNVTLSCEQNLNHDAMYWYRQDPGQGLRLIYYSQIVNDFQKGDIAEGYSVSREKKESFPLTVTSAQKNPTAFYLCASSKGLYTDTQYFGPGTRLTVL.

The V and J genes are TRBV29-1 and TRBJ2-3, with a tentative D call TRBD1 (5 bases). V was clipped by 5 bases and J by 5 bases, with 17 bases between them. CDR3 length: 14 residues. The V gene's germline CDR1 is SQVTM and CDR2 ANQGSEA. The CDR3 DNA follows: TGCAGCGTTTATTATCCCAGGGATTTAGATACGCAGTATTTT. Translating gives CSVYYPRDLDTQYF.

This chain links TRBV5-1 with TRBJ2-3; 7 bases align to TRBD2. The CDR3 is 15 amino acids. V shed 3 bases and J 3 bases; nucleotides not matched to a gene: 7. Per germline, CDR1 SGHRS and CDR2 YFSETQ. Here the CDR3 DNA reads TGCGCCAGCAGCTCCTCCGGACTAGAAACAGATACGCAGTATTTT. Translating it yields CASSSSGLETDTQYF.

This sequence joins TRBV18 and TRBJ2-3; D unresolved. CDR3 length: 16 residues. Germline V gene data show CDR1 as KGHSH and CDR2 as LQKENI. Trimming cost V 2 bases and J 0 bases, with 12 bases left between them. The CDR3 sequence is CASSPDSGQSTDTQYF. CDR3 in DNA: TGTGCCAGCTCACCAGATTCCGGGCAGAGCACAGATACGCAGTATTTT.

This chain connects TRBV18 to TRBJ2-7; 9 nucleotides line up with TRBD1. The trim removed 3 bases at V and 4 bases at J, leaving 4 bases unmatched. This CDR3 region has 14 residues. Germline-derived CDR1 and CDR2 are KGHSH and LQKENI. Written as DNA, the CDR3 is TGTGCCAGCTCACCTGGGACAGGGAGGTACGAGCAGTACTTC. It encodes CASSPGTGRYEQYF.